This T cell receptor (beta chain) derives from a study of CD8 T cells in ankylosing spondylitis. General study findings and limits: A motif in TCR beta, a set of about 8 highly homologous variants, appeared characteristic of ankylosing spondylitis blood. Relatively rare in peripheral blood, disease-linked clones were also CD8+. Reports say disease-linked clones showed up significantly more in matched ankylosing spondylitis synovial fluid.

It was by quantitative 5'-RACE with molecular barcodes that TCR beta libraries were made. Each CDR3 protein gets one entry after TCRdb re-called the 5' RACE reads with MiXCR. The sample consists of hundreds of thousands of distinct CDR3 sequences, roughly 32% of them appearing once. Germline loops: CDR1 MNHEY, CDR2 SVGAGI. The J segment lost 5 bases and the V segment lost 0 bases, leaving 15 bases of the junction unmatched. This CDR3 region has 19 residues. Turning to this clonotype: Its antigen remains unknown.

The rearrangement joins TRBV6-5 to TRBJ2-1; 8 bases are a match to TRBD1. The source material was blood, either unsorted or a sorted T cell fraction (not recorded which). The clonotype was recovered from a male donor with ankylosing spondylitis or in good health (not recorded which). CDR3 nucleotides: TGTGCCAGCAGTTACTCGATGGCAGGGGGCGACCCCCGCAACAATGAGCAGTTCTTC. As protein: CASSYSMAGGDPRNNEQFF.